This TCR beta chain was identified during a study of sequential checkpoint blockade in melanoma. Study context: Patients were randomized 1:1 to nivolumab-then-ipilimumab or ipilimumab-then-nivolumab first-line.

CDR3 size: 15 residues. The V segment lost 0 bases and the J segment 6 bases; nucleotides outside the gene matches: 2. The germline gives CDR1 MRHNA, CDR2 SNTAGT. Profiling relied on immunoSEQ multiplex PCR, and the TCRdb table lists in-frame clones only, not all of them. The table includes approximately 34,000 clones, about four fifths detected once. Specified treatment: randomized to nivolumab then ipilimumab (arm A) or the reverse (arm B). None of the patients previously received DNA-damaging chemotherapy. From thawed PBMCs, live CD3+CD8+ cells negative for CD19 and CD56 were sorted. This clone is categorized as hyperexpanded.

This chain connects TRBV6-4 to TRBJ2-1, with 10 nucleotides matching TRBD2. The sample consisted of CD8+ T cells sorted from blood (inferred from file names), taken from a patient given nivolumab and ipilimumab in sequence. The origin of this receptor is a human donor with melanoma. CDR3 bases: TGTGCCAGCAGTGACTCGCTAGCGGGAGCCAATGAGCAGTTCTTC. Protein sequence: CASSDSLAGANEQFF.